This paragraph reports one T cell receptor (beta chain). No cognate antigen has been identified for it. One base away there is no much larger clone; base qualities are not given. The receptor library was made with the immunoSEQ multiplex PCR assay. A mixture of 60 forward primers for TCR Vbeta segments and 13 reverse primers for TCR Jbeta segments was used in the multiplex PCR. The CDR3 region of rearranged TCR beta genes was amplified from genomic DNA with a multiplex PCR assay. On the Illumina HiSeq System, the amplified TCR beta libraries were sequenced as 87-base-pair reads. As for how the authors treated the data: In a later analysis, tens of millions of unique TCR beta chains were counted across the 650 to 700 repertoires, and roughly 10 million of these chains were shared by at least two donors. Raw reads were error-corrected and collapsed into unique sequences by a nearest-neighbor algorithm in which closely related sequences were merged to remove PCR and sequencing errors. Alignment of CDR3 sequences to IMGT reference sequences was used to assign V, D and J gene segments. For a sequence to be retained, a match of at least six nucleotides to both a V gene segment and a J gene segment was required. Rearrangements were classified as productive when the CDR3 lacked stop codons and remained in frame with V and J, and all other rearrangements were classified as non-productive. CDR3 was defined by IMGT convention, running from the second conserved V-encoded cysteine to the conserved J-encoded phenylalanine. The earlier analysis of about 530 of the donors excluded any sequence lacking an unambiguous match to a single V gene segment. An earlier analysis of some 610 of the donors called V segments functional above 56.7% productive rearrangements and segregating when the between-donor standard deviation exceeded 5%. A statistical classification framework was built for diagnosing cytomegalovirus status from the catalog of TCR beta chain sequences. V and J gene assignment, in a later analysis, came from comparing TCR nucleotide sequences with IMGT/GENE-DB human TR gene sequences. In a later analysis, CDR3 sequences and most-parsimonious VDJ recombination scenarios were assigned using the TCRdist pipeline. In a later analysis, each TCR beta chain was defined by its CDR3 amino acid sequence together with its V-gene family, and reads without a unique V-gene family were excluded. A later analysis removed 500 to 600 highly shared, low-generation-probability nucleotide sequences to deal with suspected cross-contamination and a sequencing artifact. For each public chain, a later analysis derived a clonal expansion index from normalized ranks of inferred template counts within each repertoire. A later analysis computed generation probabilities with a VDJ recombination model fitted to out-of-frame rearrangements, and checked the results against IGoR. In a later analysis, hypergeometric tests were used to score TCR-TCR, TCR-HLA and TCR-CMV co-occurrence, with a repertoire-size bias correction applied to TCR pairs. False discovery rates were estimated in a later analysis by permuting HLA or CMV assignments 20 times. In a later analysis, co-occurring TCRs were grouped using DBSCAN, and TCRdist sequence similarity was added for clustering within HLA-allele-positive subsets. Repertoires with fewer than 30,000 or more than 120,000 public chains were left out of co-occurrence clustering, as were five repertoires with anomalous nucleotide sharing. TCRdb took over this immuneACCESS table, retaining in-frame rearrangements with V and J assigned. Such tables are incomplete; in checked studies, under half of the missing clones stem from an unresolved V gene, and the remainder is unexplained. From that table come the V and J calls and clone size; the DNA was used to work out D and trimming. This sample gives roughly 150,000 clones in total; 78% of them show up just once. Together, the top ten hold about 1.3% of the sample.

In total, around 600 healthy bone marrow donors made up the cohort. At the time of sampling, all cohort members were nominally healthy, though unrecorded immune exposures were likely present. The donor was CMV seronegative and was included in the group of over 300 seronegative cohort members. A peripheral blood sample was provided by each donor, and peripheral blood mononuclear cells were used for TCR beta sequencing. Genomic DNA was extracted from the blood cell samples with the Qiagen DNeasy Blood Extraction Kit. These data come from a study of cytomegalovirus exposure and HLA in healthy donors (dated by TCRdb to 2015 to 2018). Turning to the overall study: In an earlier analysis of around 540 of the donors, less than 350 Gb of sequence data and approximately 120 million unique TCR beta sequences from about 180 million T cells were reported. To predict cytomegalovirus infection status, the study combined high-throughput TCR immunosequencing, statistical association of individual TCRs with disease status, and machine learning. A later genetic analysis used genome-wide SNP genotypes for about 55% of the 666 donors, treating that subset as a discovery cohort. Both class I and class II loci were covered by HLA typing, at four-digit resolution. Of the approximately 400 genotyped donors, less than 90% were placed in the genetic ancestry cluster associated with self-reported Caucasian donors. Along with the approximately 700-subject first cohort, a separate validation cohort of some 130 different subjects was used. The aim of the study was to test whether cataloging public T cell receptors could identify signatures of past pathogen exposure. A later analysis re-examined previously published TCR beta repertoires from several hundred donors and added high-resolution HLA genotyping to investigate patterns of TCR occurrence. About 320 gigabases of sequencing data and approximately 85 million unique TCR sequences were included in an early release covering around 650 HLA-typed donors. The study profiled the T cell repertoires of 500 to 800 subjects by immunosequencing and related them to cytomegalovirus serostatus. Five DR-DQ haplotypes were treated as single units for association and clustering because of strong linkage in the cohort. The number of typed donors differed by locus: about 620-640 for A, B, C, DRB1 and DQB1; approximately 520 for DQA1; some 610 for DPA1; and 400 to 480 for DPB1. Among roughly 400 genotyped donors of the cohort, an average of around 250,000 unique TCR beta nucleotide sequences was sequenced per donor, of which about 19% were non-productive. An earlier analysis of 587 of the donors used high-throughput TCR beta sequencing to judge whether each TCR beta V gene segment behaved as functional or pseudogenic. Alongside the repertoire data, information on donor age, sex, ethnicity and CMV serostatus was compiled. The later analysis used no new phenotypic data to find candidate immune exposures, relying instead on TCR beta sequences and their occurrence across donors. Every repertoire in the discovery cohort had been generated on one and the same sequencing platform.

The CDR3 holds 14 amino acids from the cysteine to the phenylalanine. Kept here is only the CDR3 DNA, which spans 42 bases and is read in frame from base 1. Trimming takes 3 bases from V and 2 bases from J, and the germline ends sit 11 bases apart. The germline V gene gives CDR1 as SGHRS and CDR2 as YFSETQ. Overall study results and their limits: In an earlier analysis of roughly 560 of the donors, most TCR beta V segments were observed in productive rearrangements about 90% or about 30% of the time, broadly matching IMGT annotations. Only TCR beta chains were sequenced in this cohort, and the absence of alpha or paired-chain data limited detectable features. In both the original and validation cohorts, the classifier was reported to diagnose cytomegalovirus status with high specificity and sensitivity. In a later analysis, the rate of TCR association differed among HLA loci, with DRB1 alleles having the most associated TCRs and HLA-C alleles having the fewest. Because counts were too low, some 17 rarely observed V segments, including chromosome 9 orphons, were excluded from the earlier analysis of 587 of the donors. In a later analysis, some 18,000 TCR beta sequences were associated with specific HLA alleles at a false discovery rate of 0.05. The authors suggested that the approach could potentially be generalized to other disease states and immunological phenotypes. Most TCR sequences were observed very rarely across donors, whereas some public TCRs were present in many individuals. When HLA alleles, especially DR and DQ, strongly co-occurred, TCR associations were difficult to assign to individual alleles. For the cohort, immune exposure information was limited to CMV serostatus. A further reported finding was that TCR beta sequences accurately predicted the HLA-A and HLA-B alleles for most subjects in the first cohort. In a later genetic analysis, fewer N-insertions in productive TCRs were reported among donors in an Asian-associated ancestry cluster than the roughly 640-donor mean. Several of the top co-occurrence clusters appeared to be linked to parvovirus B19, influenza, CMV and Epstein-Barr virus, according to a later analysis. Some IMGT-functional V segments, including TRBV6-2 and TRBV6-3, could not be told apart with the 87-base-pair reads, so those segments were excluded. Linkage disequilibrium might explain the correlated functional status among segregating V segments, but an unknown experimental factor could not be ruled out. A later analysis found that most CMV-associated TCR beta chains appeared HLA-restricted, with HLA associations seemingly driven largely by CMV exposure. The study listed 164 TCR beta chains as associated with cytomegalovirus. Three of the identified cytomegalovirus-associated TCR beta chains were confirmed in vitro to be specific for cytomegalovirus antigens. V-gene and J-gene trimming of TCR beta chains was associated with a missense DCLRE1C variant in a later genetic analysis, and the association was replicated in an independent cohort. The presence/absence analyses assumed that sequencing depth was roughly uniform across donors, and that assumption may not be true. Because some donors lacked HLA typing at each locus, the association tests relied only on the typed subset. The sequencing pipeline was judged likely to have produced a cluster of highly shared sequence variants as a technical artifact. Compared with equally common non-associated chains, HLA-associated TCR beta chains in a later analysis were more clonally expanded and had lower generation probabilities.

Recombination connected TRBV5-1 to TRBJ1-1, with TRBD1 tentatively as D gene (6 bases match). Sequenced: PBMCs. The sequence was obtained from a male donor in good health and CMV-seronegative. The bases read TGCGCCAGCAGCTGGGCGGACAGAAACACTGAAGCTTTCTTT. Its amino acids are CASSWADRNTEAFF.